The T cell receptor beta chain described here comes from a study of identical twins (dated by TCRdb to the mid-2010s). A note on the overall study: To test whether fetal clonotypes persist, the study used deep sequencing on TCR alpha and beta repertoires from monozygotic twins, unrelated adults of various ages, and cord blood. To rule out contamination, the twin experiments were replicated at different times with different library preparation protocols. What the authors observed across the whole study: Compared with coincidental sharing between unrelated individuals, out-of-frame TCR alpha sequences shared between twins had an excess of sequences with low generation probability. Invariant T cells such as MAIT and iNKT could partly confound zero-insertion analyses, although diverse VJ usage argued against such confounding for most clonotypes. Because the same donors could not be followed over many years, conclusions were based on cross-sectional statistical analysis. A weaker excess of twin sharing was found in beta out-of-frame sequences because the signal-to-noise ratio was lowered by fewer shared sequences. In monozygotic twins, out-of-frame TCR alpha sharing was systematically underestimated by recombination models, although the models agreed with sharing between unrelated individuals. Fewer insertions were carried by abundant cord blood beta clonotypes; a weaker similar trend was observed in young adult naive repertoires, while no such trend was observed in memory repertoires.

The germline V gene supplies CDR1 SGHRS and CDR2 YFSETQ. From the cysteine through the phenylalanine, the CDR3 covers 15 amino acids. Only CDR3 DNA is held: 45 bases, read in frame from base 1. V is reduced by 3 bases and J by 0 bases, leaving a spacing of 9 bases between them. Ten or more counts support this clonotype. The antigen it recognizes is unknown. No quality values exist for individual bases; no much larger clone is one base distant. The method behind the library was 5' RACE. TCRdb lists the instrument as Illumina HiSeq 2000. Template switching introduced a universal primer binding site; the final cDNA contained a unique molecular identifier, enabling accurate counting of TCR cDNA molecules. Specific primers in the conserved constant-segment region were used to synthesize first-strand cDNA for the TCR alpha and beta chains. To control for contamination, each cDNA library was double barcoded with a SMART-Mk sample barcode plus Illumina barcodes. Two successive PCR steps introduced TruSeq adapter sequences along with Illumina sample barcodes. The Illumina HiSeq platform was used with custom primers to sequence TCR alpha and beta cDNA libraries. Under the source paper's analysis protocol: Unique molecular identifiers were extracted from raw reads with MiGEC, and CDR3 positions were determined with MiXCR. For each individual, recombination models were inferred using an EM algorithm with the repgenHMM and IGoR tools. Shared clonotypes were analyzed with the tcR package in R, and sharing was normalized by the product of cloneset sizes. To study raw recombination free of thymic and clonal selection effects, out-of-frame nonproductive sequences were analyzed. TCRdb passed the public sequencing reads through fastp at Q25 and MiXCR, retaining productive beta sequences. All rows with the same CDR3 protein become a single entry with the most common DNA and genes. V and J calls and clone size were set by TCRdb, not the authors. This sample holds fewer than 350,000 distinct CDR3 sequences; around 8.8% were observed only once. The ten largest clones add up to around 2.1% of the sample.

All donors were healthy Caucasians. Three pairs of female monozygotic twins, all aged roughly 18 to 29 years, were included in the twin cohort. Miltenyi CD45RO+ enrichment and human naive T-cell isolation kits were used to isolate memory (CD45RO+) and naive T cells from PBMC. These sequences were also reported in another study, on yellow fever vaccine responses in identical twins. The second source states: According to the authors, the vaccine-induced T cell response in identical twins seemed to be partly convergent and partly specific to each individual. Focusing on identical twins, the study followed the T cell clones that responded to the vaccine, and did so with precision.

This TCR was sampled from a woman aged 18-29 years in good health. Sequencing input: memory (CD45RO+) T cells sorted from blood. The cell subset or site label here, explained by the study, means: CD45RO+ enriched T cells. Recombination connected TRBV5-1 to TRBJ2-2; the D segment cannot be called with confidence. The CDR3 reads CASSWGTANTGELFF. The nucleotides read TGCGCCAGCAGCTGGGGAACCGCGAACACCGGGGAGCTGTTTTTT. This CDR3, with the reference TRBV5-1 and TRBJ2-2 proteins standing in past its ends, gives the full variable domain KAGVTQTPRYLIKTRGQQVTLSCSPISGHRSVSWYQQTPGQGLQFLFEYFSETQRNKGNFPGRFSGRQFSNSRSEMNVSTLELGDSALYLCASSWGTANTGELFFGEGSRLTVL.